The 29 T cell receptor beta chains below come from one sample, sequenced in a study of shared clonotypes between healthy human individuals. CD45RO-negative CD8 cells positively selected for CCR7 made up the naive population, which excluded terminally differentiated effector memory CD45RA+ cells. The data were produced by immunoSEQ multiplex PCR, yet TCRdb's version contains in-frame clones alone and is incomplete. The sample carries some 2.1 million clones, 85% to 95% recorded once. Source material: naive CD8+ T cells from PBMCs. All receptors come from a young man in good health. Some clones in this sample may be carry-over from other donors' samples.

The chain uses TRBV27 and TRBJ2-7; tentatively, D is TRBD1 or TRBD2 (5 bases each). This CDR3 contains 18 residues. V gave up 5 bases and J gave up 2 bases, with 25 bases separating them. Germline V lookup: CDR1 MNHEY, CDR2 SMNVEV (reference sequence). The CDR3 DNA sequence: TGTGCCAGCAGTGACCGGGACGGGTACCCCAGTCCTACCTACGAGCAGTACTTC. Encoded protein: CASSDRDGYPSPTYEQYF.

The chain uses TRBV28 and TRBJ2-3; the match to TRBD2 covers 8 bases. This CDR3 is 16 amino acids long. The germline gives CDR1 MDHEN, CDR2 SYDVKM. Losses at the gene ends were 2 bases for V and 6 bases for J; bases not matched to a gene: 10. The CDR3 DNA sequence: TGTGCCAGCAGTTTAACGGCGGGAGGCCCCTCGGATACGCAGTATTTT. It yields the protein CASSLTAGGPSDTQYF.

The V and J genes are TRBV7-3 and TRBJ2-7; 9 bases match TRBD2. V was pared by 5 bases and J by 6 bases, with 5 bases of the junction left unmatched. CDR1 is SGHTA, CDR2 FQGTGA, per germline. The CDR3 is 13 amino acids. Written as DNA, the CDR3 is TGTGCCAGCAGCGTAGCGGGAGCGGGCGAGCAGTACTTC. It is translated as CASSVAGAGEQYF.

The rearrangement joins TRBV29-1 to TRBJ2-2; 7 bases map to TRBD1. The CDR3 has 12 residues. CDR1 is SQVTM, CDR2 ANQGSEA, per germline. After removal of 7 bases from V and 5 bases from J, the junction contained 4 bases not matched to a gene. The CDR3 protein is CSGTGKTGELFF. CDR3 sequence (DNA): TGCAGCGGGACAGGAAAGACCGGGGAGCTGTTTTTT.

The chain uses TRBV4-1 and TRBJ2-3; no definite D call. The CDR3 sequence is 13 residues long. The germline CDR1 and CDR2 sequences are MGHRA and YSYEKL. The ends were cut back, 1 base at V and 8 bases at J, with 10 bases in the middle. The CDR3 DNA reads TGCGCCAGCAGCCAAGTAGGACCGGGTACGCAGTATTTT. The encoded protein is CASSQVGPGTQYF.

J is TRBJ2-2 and V is TRBV14; weak D call: TRBD1 (6 bases). CDR3 length equals 14 residues. Germline loops: CDR1 SGHDN, CDR2 FVKESK. V was trimmed by 4 bases and J by 4 bases, leaving 10 bases between them. The CDR3 sequence is CASSLTGSTGELFF. As DNA, the CDR3 is TGTGCCAGCAGCCTAACAGGGTCCACCGGGGAGCTGTTTTTT.

The V gene is TRBV18, the J gene TRBJ2-3; 8 bases align to TRBD2. Germline V gives CDR1 KGHSH, CDR2 LQKENI. This CDR3 has 14 amino acids. The V and J ends lost 5 bases and 3 bases, in that order; junction bases with no gene match: 4. CDR3 residues: CASSVAGLTDTQYF. CDR3 coding DNA: TGTGCCAGCTCAGTAGCGGGACTGACAGATACGCAGTATTTT.

The chain recombines TRBV4-3 with TRBJ2-3; D gene unclear. This CDR3 has 12 residues. Germline V gene lookup returns CDR1 LGHNA and CDR2 YSLEER. Trimming removed 8 bases from V and 1 base from J, with 7 bases in between. CDR3 sequence (DNA): TGCGCCAGCTCCGACGGCACAGATACGCAGTATTTT. It yields the protein CASSDGTDTQYF.

The V and J genes are TRBV2 and TRBJ2-7, with 8 bases lining up with TRBD1. The V gene end was trimmed by 8 bases and the J gene end by 4 bases; junction bases not matched to a gene: 13. This CDR3 comprises 15 residues. Germline CDR1 and CDR2: SNHLY and FYNNEI. The CDR3: CASWAGGGKLYEQYF. The CDR3 nucleotides read TGTGCCAGCTGGGCAGGGGGCGGCAAATTGTACGAGCAGTACTTC.

This clone has a single count. V is TRBV9 and J is TRBJ2-7, with D perhaps being TRBD1 or TRBD2 (5 bases each). Deletions cut 0 bases from V and 4 bases from J, with 8 bases between. CDR1 is SGDLS, CDR2 YYNGEE, per germline. CDR3 length equals 13 residues. The CDR3 DNA reads as TGTGCCAGCAGCGTAGGGGACGGGTACGAGCAGTACTTC. Translated: CASSVGDGYEQYF.

This clone was picked up one time. The V and J genes are TRBV7-3 and TRBJ2-3, with TRBD2 matching over 13 bases. Germline trimming cut 0 bases from V and 4 bases from J; bases unmatched to any gene: 7. Germline assignment: CDR1 SGHTA and CDR2 FQGTGA. The CDR3 is 18 residues long. This CDR3 is CASSLTSGLAGVSDTQYF. For the CDR3, the DNA is TGTGCCAGCAGCTTAACCTCAGGACTAGCGGGAGTCTCAGATACGCAGTATTTT.

This sequence joins TRBV19 and TRBJ2-2, with TRBD1 matching over 9 bases. With 0 bases clipped from V and 4 bases from J, the junction kept 6 bases outside the gene matches. Per the germline V gene, CDR1 is LNHDA and CDR2 is SQIVND (reference sequence). This CDR3 spans 17 amino acids. The CDR3 bases are TGTGCCAGTAGTATAGATCTGGAGACAGGGGGCACCGGGGAGCTGTTTTTT. Protein: CASSIDLETGGTGELFF. The variable domain in full, completed from reference TRBV19 and TRBJ2-2, reads DGGITQSPKYLFRKEGQNVTLSCEQNLNHDAMYWYRQDPGQGLRLIYYSQIVNDFQKGDIAEGYSVSREKKESFPLTVTSAQKNPTAFYLCASSIDLETGGTGELFFGEGSRLTVL.

The V call is TRBV4-1, the J call TRBJ1-2, with D unclear. The V gene lost 0 bases and the J gene lost 8 bases, with 13 bases spanning the gap. The CDR3 spans 14 residues. CDR1 and CDR2 from the germline V gene are MGHRA and YSYEKL. The CDR3 DNA reads TGCGCCAGCAGCCAAGACTCACCCGGTTACGGCTACACCTTC. Translating it yields CASSQDSPGYGYTF.

This clone occurred once. J is TRBJ2-7 and V is TRBV6-6; 9 bases are a match to TRBD1. CDR3 length: 15 amino acids. CDR1 is MNHNY, CDR2 SVGAGI, per germline (reference sequence). V was pared by 5 bases and J by 2 bases, with 7 bases of the junction left unmatched. The CDR3 region is CASSQRTGVAYEQYF. The CDR3 DNA reads TGTGCCAGCAGTCAAAGGACAGGGGTCGCCTACGAGCAGTACTTC.

The rearrangement uses TRBV9 and TRBJ2-7; TRBD1 matches 9 bases. The CDR3 totals 17 residues. J was trimmed by 9 bases and V by 3 bases; bases with no gene match: 19. Germline V gene lookup returns CDR1 SGDLS and CDR2 YYNGEE. CDR3 in DNA: TGTGCCAGCAGCGGCACCTTGGCGGGACAGGGAAATGGGGCGCAGTACTTC. Amino acid sequence: CASSGTLAGQGNGAQYF. The full variable domain, completed using reference TRBV9 and TRBJ2-7, is DSGVTQTPKHLITATGQRVTLRCSPRSGDLSVYWYQQSLDQGLQFLIQYYNGEERAKGNILERFSAQQFPDLHSELNLSSLELGDSALYFCASSGTLAGQGNGAQYFGPGTRLTVT.

J is TRBJ2-1 and V is TRBV28, with D possibly called TRBD1 or TRBD2 (5 bases each). V lost 3 bases and J 9 bases, leaving 15 bases between the germline ends. Germline assignment: CDR1 MDHEN and CDR2 SYDVKM. The CDR3 spans 14 residues. In nucleotides, the CDR3 is TGTGCCAGCAGTTTCATGGGGGTAGGCACTGAGCAGTTCTTC. Translated, it gives CASSFMGVGTEQFF. The full variable domain, its missing parts supplied by reference TRBV28 and TRBJ2-1, is DVKVTQSSRYLVKRTGEKVFLECVQDMDHENMFWYRQDPGLGLRLIYFSYDVKMKEKGDIPEGYSVSREKKERFSLILESASTNQTSMYLCASSFMGVGTEQFFGPGTRLTVL.

This chain uses TRBV10-3 with TRBJ2-7; 8 nucleotides match TRBD2. The CDR3 runs 15 residues. The germline V gene encodes CDR1 ENHRY and CDR2 SYGVKD. V lost 3 bases and J lost 5; bases outside the gene matches: 9. The DNA for the CDR3 is TGTGCCATCAGTGAACCTCCAGCGGGGGACCACGAGCAGTACTTC. Protein sequence: CAISEPPAGDHEQYF.

The rearrangement joins TRBV2 to TRBJ2-7; D gene ambiguous. The CDR3 has 13 residues. The germline V gene has CDR1 SNHLY and CDR2 FYNNEI. V lost 7 bases to trimming and J lost 0 bases, with 10 bases between them. CDR3 amino acids: CASMVWSSYEQYF. DNA for the CDR3: TGTGCCAGCATGGTTTGGAGCTCCTACGAGCAGTACTTC.

This clone was detected only a few times. This chain connects TRBV28 to TRBJ1-1; D is undetermined. The CDR3 loop spans 13 amino acids. The V gene's germline CDR1 is MDHEN and CDR2 SYDVKM. Trimming removed 5 bases at V and 1 base at J, with 8 bases between. The CDR3 DNA is TGTGCCAGCAGTACTCGACAGAACACTGAAGCTTTCTTT. Its translation: CASSTRQNTEAFF.

The V gene is TRBV30, the J gene TRBJ2-1, with D tentatively TRBD2 (5 bases). Germline V CDR1 and CDR2: GTSNPN, SVGIG (reference sequence). V was shortened by 4 bases and J by 1 base, with 17 bases between the two germline ends. The CDR3 is 16 residues long. The CDR3 DNA is TGTGCCTGGACTATTGGGGTCTGGGAGTCCTACAATGAGCAGTTCTTC. This sequence encodes CAWTIGVWESYNEQFF.

The V and J genes are TRBV29-1 and TRBJ2-7; no definite D call. Germline V gene data show CDR1 as SQVTM and CDR2 as ANQGSEA. CDR3 length: 12 amino acids. V lost 4 bases and J 6 bases, leaving 13 bases between the germline ends. CDR3 DNA: TGCAGCGTTGTGGCCAGCTCTCGCGAGCAGTACTTC. The encoded protein is CSVVASSREQYF.

V usage is TRBV19 and J usage is TRBJ1-5; 8 nucleotides line up with TRBD1. V trimming: 7 bases; J trimming: 9 bases; junction bases outside the gene matches: 14. This CDR3 is 15 amino acids long. Germline V gives CDR1 LNHDA, CDR2 SQIVND (reference sequence). The CDR3 DNA is TGTGCCAGTACCTCACAGGGGGGTGAGAAACGGCCCCAGCATTTT. Its translation: CASTSQGGEKRPQHF.

This sequence joins TRBV28 and TRBJ2-7, with D maybe TRBD1 (5 bases). This CDR3 spans 15 amino acids. The germline V gene has CDR1 MDHEN and CDR2 SYDVKM. V lost 2 bases, J lost 4 bases, and 15 bases lay in between. The CDR3 spells CASSLRGQAVYEQYF. The CDR3 DNA follows: TGTGCCAGCAGTTTAAGGGGCCAGGCGGTGTACGAGCAGTACTTC.

The chain links TRBV28 to TRBJ1-6; no reliable D call. This CDR3 has 15 residues. The germline V and J ends were trimmed by 6 bases and 8 bases, with 17 bases remaining between them. Germline V lookup: CDR1 MDHEN, CDR2 SYDVKM. DNA of the CDR3: TGTGCCAGCAGCCCACCCGGGAGCCGATATTCACCCCTCCACTTT. It yields the protein CASSPPGSRYSPLHF.

The chain links TRBV28 to TRBJ2-2; D not resolved. The germline V gene encodes CDR1 MDHEN and CDR2 SYDVKM. Trimming pared 1 base from V and 5 bases from J, leaving 8 bases between. This CDR3 is built from 14 residues. CDR3 in amino acids: CASSLLGATGELFF. CDR3 DNA sequence: TGTGCCAGCAGTTTATTAGGCGCAACCGGGGAGCTGTTTTTT. The entire variable domain, with the rest obtained from reference TRBV28 and TRBJ2-2, is as follows: DVKVTQSSRYLVKRTGEKVFLECVQDMDHENMFWYRQDPGLGLRLIYFSYDVKMKEKGDIPEGYSVSREKKERFSLILESASTNQTSMYLCASSLLGATGELFFGEGSRLTVL.

The gene calls are TRBV18 and TRBJ2-1; the D gene is possibly TRBD2 (5 bases). V lost 0 bases and J 0 bases, leaving 12 bases between the germline ends. CDR1 is KGHSH and CDR2 is LQKENI in the germline V gene. CDR3 length: 17 residues. The CDR3 is CASSPPTIGSSYNEQFF. The CDR3 DNA is TGTGCCAGCTCACCACCGACTATCGGAAGCTCCTACAATGAGCAGTTCTTC.

The chain uses TRBV28 and TRBJ2-3; 12 bases map to TRBD2. Germline V gene data show CDR1 as MDHEN and CDR2 as SYDVKM. The CDR3 covers 16 residues. The ends lost 5 bases at V and 2 bases at J; junction bases unmatched: 5. The CDR3 region is CASSPRLAGATDTQYF. CDR3 nucleotides: TGTGCCAGCAGTCCCCGACTAGCGGGAGCCACAGATACGCAGTATTTT.

The chain recombines TRBV27 with TRBJ1-1, with D possibly being TRBD1 (5 bases). V lost 5 bases and J lost 3, with 25 bases in between. CDR3 length equals 18 residues. Germline V gene data show CDR1 as MNHEY and CDR2 as SMNVEV (reference sequence). In DNA, the CDR3 is TGTGCCAGCAGTCAAACCCTAGGGGCAGGCGCGAGGTACACTGAAGCTTTCTTT. Protein: CASSQTLGAGARYTEAFF.

This rearrangement joins TRBV28 to TRBJ2-1; the D is unclear. The CDR3 runs 15 residues. Per germline, CDR1 MDHEN and CDR2 SYDVKM. Trimming left V 9 bases short and J 0 bases short, with 15 bases between. This chain's CDR3 is CASLSPPTSYNEQFF. In DNA, the CDR3 is TGTGCCAGTCTCTCCCCCCCAACCTCCTACAATGAGCAGTTCTTC. The whole variable domain, filled in from reference TRBV28 and TRBJ2-1, reads DVKVTQSSRYLVKRTGEKVFLECVQDMDHENMFWYRQDPGLGLRLIYFSYDVKMKEKGDIPEGYSVSREKKERFSLILESASTNQTSMYLCASLSPPTSYNEQFFGPGTRLTVL.